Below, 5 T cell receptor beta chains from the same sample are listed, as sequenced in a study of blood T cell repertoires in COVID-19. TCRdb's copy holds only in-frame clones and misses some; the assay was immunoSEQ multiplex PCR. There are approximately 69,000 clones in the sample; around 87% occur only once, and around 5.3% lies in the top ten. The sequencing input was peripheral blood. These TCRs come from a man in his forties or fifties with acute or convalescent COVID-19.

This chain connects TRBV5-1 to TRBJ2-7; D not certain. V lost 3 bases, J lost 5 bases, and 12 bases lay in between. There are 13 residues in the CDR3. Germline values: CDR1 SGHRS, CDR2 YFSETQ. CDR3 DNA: TGCGCCAGCAGCTCCAATCGGGTCCACGAGCAGTACTTC. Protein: CASSSNRVHEQYF.

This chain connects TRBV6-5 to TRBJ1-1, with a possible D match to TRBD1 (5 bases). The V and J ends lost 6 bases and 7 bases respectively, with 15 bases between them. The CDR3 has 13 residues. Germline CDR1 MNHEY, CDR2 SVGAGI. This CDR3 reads CASSAAQGFEAFF. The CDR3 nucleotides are TGTGCCAGCAGCGCCGCGCAGGGCTTTGAAGCTTTCTTT.

CDR3 DNA: TGTGCCAGCAGCCCTCGGCGGACTAGCGCGAGGAATGAGCAGTTCTTC. Translation gives CASSPRRTSARNEQFF. V gene TRBV3-1 (or the pseudogene TRBV3-2) combines with J gene TRBJ2-1; TRBD2 matches at 9 bases. This CDR3 spans 16 amino acids. Germline trimming cut 4 bases from V and 7 bases from J; bases unmatched to any gene: 11. CDR1 is LGHDT and CDR2 is YNNKEL in the germline V gene (reference sequence).

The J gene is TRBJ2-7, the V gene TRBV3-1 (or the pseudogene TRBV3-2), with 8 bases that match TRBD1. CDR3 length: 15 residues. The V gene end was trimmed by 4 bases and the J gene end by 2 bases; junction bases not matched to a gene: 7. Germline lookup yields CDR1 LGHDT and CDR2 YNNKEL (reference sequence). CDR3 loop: CASSLRRDRTYEQYF. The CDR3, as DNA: TGTGCCAGCAGCCTCAGGAGGGACAGGACCTACGAGCAGTACTTC.

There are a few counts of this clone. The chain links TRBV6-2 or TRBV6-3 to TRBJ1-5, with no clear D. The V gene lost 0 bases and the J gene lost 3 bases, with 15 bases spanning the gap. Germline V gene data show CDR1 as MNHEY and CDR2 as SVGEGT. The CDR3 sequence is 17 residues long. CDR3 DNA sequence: TGTGCCAGCAGTTACTCGAGCGCGGGATATAACAATCAGCCCCAGCATTTT. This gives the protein CASSYSSAGYNNQPQHF.